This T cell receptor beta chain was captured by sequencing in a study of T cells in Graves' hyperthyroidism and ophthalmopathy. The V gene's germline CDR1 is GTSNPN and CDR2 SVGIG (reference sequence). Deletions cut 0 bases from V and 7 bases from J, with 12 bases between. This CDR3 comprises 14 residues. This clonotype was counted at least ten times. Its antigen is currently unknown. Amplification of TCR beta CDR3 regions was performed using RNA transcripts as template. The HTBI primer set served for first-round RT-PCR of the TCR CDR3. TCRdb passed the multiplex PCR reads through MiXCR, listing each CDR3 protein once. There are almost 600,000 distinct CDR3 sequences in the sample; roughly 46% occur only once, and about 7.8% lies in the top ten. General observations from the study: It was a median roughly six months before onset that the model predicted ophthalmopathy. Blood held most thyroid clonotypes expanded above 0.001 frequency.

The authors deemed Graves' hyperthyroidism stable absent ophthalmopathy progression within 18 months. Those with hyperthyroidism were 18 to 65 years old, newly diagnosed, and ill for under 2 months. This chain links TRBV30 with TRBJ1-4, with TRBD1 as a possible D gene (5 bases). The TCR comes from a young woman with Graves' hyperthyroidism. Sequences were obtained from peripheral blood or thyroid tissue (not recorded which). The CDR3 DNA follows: TGTGCCTGGAGTGTTCCCAGGGAGGCTGAAAAACTGTTTTTT. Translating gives CAWSVPREAEKLFF.